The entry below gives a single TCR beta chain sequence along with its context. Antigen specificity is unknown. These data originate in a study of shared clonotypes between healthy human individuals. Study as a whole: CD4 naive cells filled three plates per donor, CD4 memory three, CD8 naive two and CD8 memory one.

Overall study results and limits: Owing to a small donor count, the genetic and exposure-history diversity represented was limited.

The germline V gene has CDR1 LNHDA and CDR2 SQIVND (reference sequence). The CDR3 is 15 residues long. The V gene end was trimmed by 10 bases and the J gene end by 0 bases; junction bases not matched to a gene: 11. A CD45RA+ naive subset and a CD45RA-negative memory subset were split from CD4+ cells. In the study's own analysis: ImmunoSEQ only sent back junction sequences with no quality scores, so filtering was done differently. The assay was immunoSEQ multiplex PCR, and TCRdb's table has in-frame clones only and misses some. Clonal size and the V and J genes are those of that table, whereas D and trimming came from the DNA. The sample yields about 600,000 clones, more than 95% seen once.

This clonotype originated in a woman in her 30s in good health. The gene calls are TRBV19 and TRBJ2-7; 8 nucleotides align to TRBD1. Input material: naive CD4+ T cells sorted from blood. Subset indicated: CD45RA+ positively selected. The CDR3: CATRGGTGDSYEQYF. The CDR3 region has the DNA TGTGCCACCCGCGGTGGGACAGGAGACTCCTACGAGCAGTACTTC.